This T cell receptor beta chain was sequenced in a study of cytomegalovirus exposure and HLA in healthy donors. Study background: It was reported in a later analysis that the same platform had been used for the 120 validation repertoires as for the approximately 730 first-cohort repertoires.

The donors were part of the validation cohort of 120 subjects. That cohort was separate from the first cohort, which comprised some 670 subjects. The table came from immunoSEQ multiplex PCR; TCRdb's copy has only in-frame clones and leaves some out. The sample lists 200,000 to 300,000 clones; 80% to 90% were seen once. V shed 4 bases and J 4 bases; nucleotides not matched to a gene: 11. CDR3 length: 15 amino acids. The germline V gene encodes CDR1 SGHRS and CDR2 YFSETQ. The sequence came from a man aged 18 to 29 in good health and CMV-seronegative. V usage is TRBV5-1 and J usage is TRBJ2-7, with 7 bases that match TRBD1. The specimen was PBMCs. In DNA, the CDR3 is TGCGCCAGCAGCCACGACCCGACAGGGAATTACGAGCAGTACTTC. Encoded protein: CASSHDPTGNYEQYF.